This TCR beta chain was captured by sequencing in a study of T-cell memory formation after mild COVID-19. Study results and limitations: Memory from before infection featured some responding clones, which suggests cross-reactive memory joined. The study found balanced CD4/CD8 in clones contracting day 15 to 85 and a CD4+ lean in later expanders. For contracting clones, CD4+ ones sat mainly in CM and EM, CD8+ in EMRA.

In its sample, this clonotype was seen a few times. The antigen is not known. MiXCR, applied by TCRdb to the 5' RACE reads, yields one record per CDR3 protein. The sample carries some 270,000 distinct CDR3 sequences, roughly 15% recorded once. Germline CDR1 is DFQATT and CDR2 is SNEGSKA (reference sequence). The germline V and J ends were trimmed by 3 bases and 6 bases, with 18 bases remaining between them. The CDR3 has 14 amino acids. This chain connects TRBV20-1 to TRBJ2-7; D tentatively reads TRBD1 or TRBD2 (5 bases each). The specimen sequenced was PBMCs or a T cell subset sorted from them (not recorded which). This clonotype was sampled from an adult woman who had mild COVID-19 (a few samples of this study predate the infection). Cell type and time point are not known. The CDR3 spells CSASPGTRLGEQYF. CDR3 DNA: TGCAGTGCTAGTCCGGGGACGCGCCTTGGCGAGCAGTACTTC.